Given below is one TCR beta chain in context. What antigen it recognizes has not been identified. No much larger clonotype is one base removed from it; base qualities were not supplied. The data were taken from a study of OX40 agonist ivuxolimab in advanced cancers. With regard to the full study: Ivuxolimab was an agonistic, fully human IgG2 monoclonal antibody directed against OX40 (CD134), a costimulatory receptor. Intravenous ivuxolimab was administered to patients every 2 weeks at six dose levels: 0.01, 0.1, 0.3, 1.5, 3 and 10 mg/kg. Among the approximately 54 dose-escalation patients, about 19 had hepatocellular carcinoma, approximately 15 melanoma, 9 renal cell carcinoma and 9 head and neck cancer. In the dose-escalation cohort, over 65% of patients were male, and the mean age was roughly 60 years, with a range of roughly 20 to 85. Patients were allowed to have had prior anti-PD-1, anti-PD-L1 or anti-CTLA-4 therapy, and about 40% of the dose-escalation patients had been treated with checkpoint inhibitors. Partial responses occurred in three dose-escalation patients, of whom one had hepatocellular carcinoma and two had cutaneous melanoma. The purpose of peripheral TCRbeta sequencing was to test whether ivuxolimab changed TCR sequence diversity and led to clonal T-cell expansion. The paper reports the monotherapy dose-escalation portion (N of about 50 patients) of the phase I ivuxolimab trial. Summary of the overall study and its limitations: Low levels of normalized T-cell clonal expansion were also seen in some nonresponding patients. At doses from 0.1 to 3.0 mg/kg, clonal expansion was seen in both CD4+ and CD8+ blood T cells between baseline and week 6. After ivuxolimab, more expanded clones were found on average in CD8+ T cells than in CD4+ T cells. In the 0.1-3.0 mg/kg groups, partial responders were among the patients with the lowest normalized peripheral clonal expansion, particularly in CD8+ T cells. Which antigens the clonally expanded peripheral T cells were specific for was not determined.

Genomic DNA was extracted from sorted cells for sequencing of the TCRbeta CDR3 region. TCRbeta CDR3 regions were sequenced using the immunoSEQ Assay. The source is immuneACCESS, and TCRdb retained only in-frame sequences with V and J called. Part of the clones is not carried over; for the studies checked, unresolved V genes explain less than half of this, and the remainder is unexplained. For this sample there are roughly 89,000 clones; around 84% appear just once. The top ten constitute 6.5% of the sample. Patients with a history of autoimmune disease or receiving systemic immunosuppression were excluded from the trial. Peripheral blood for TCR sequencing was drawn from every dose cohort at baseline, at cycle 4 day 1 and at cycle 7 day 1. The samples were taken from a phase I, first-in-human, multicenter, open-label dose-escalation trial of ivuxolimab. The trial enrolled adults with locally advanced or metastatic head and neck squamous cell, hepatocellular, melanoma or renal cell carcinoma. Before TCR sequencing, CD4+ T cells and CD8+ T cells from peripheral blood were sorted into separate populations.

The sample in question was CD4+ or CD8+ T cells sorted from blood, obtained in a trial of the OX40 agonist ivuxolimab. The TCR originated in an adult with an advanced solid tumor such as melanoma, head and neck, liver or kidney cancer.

The CDR3 reads CASSDPSWSRAFF. The nucleotide sequence reads as follows: TGTGCCAGCAGTGATCCCTCGTGGAGTCGAGCTTTCTTT. This chain joins TRBV6-1 to TRBJ1-1; no D gene call is confident. From a lookup of the germline V gene, CDR1 and CDR2 are MNHNS and SASEGT. Counted from cysteine to phenylalanine, this CDR3 has 13 amino acids. The DNA shown is the 39-base CDR3, in frame from base 1. A distance of 15 bases separates the germline ends of V and J, which lose 3 bases and 10 bases respectively.